Listed below are T cell receptor beta chains from one sample, sequenced in a study of shared clonotypes between healthy human individuals. Libraries were prepared by immunoSEQ multiplex PCR; TCRdb keeps only in-frame clonotypes and omits some of them. Of approximately 500,000 clones in the sample, roughly 85% were seen once. The material sequenced was PBMCs. Receptor source: a woman in her thirties or forties in good health. Some clones in this sample may be carry-over from other donors' samples. Both conserved end residues are part of each CDR3. The D gene is left open where the match is weak. Clone size, where shown, is once, few, many, or a class for clones that have expanded.

j_gene,v_gene,d_gene,abundance,CDR3aa,CDR3nt
TRBJ2-3,TRBV18,TRBD2,-,CASSTTSAYTDTQYF,TGTGCCAGCTCAACTACTAGCGCATACACAGATACGCAGTATTTT
TRBJ2-2,TRBV9,-,-,CASSVVVSDTGELFF,TGTGCCAGCAGCGTAGTCGTCAGCGACACCGGGGAGCTGTTTTTT
TRBJ1-2,TRBV28,TRBD1,-,CASSPRDRGTNYGYTF,TGTGCCAGCAGTCCTAGGGACAGGGGTACTAACTATGGCTACACCTTC
TRBJ2-5,TRBV30,TRBD2,-,CAWMRTSGAETQYF,TGTGCCTGGATGAGGACTAGCGGGGCGGAGACCCAGTACTTC
TRBJ1-2,TRBV28,-,-,CASTNRHGYTF,TGTGCCAGCACAAACAGACATGGCTACACCTTC
TRBJ2-3,TRBV5-1,TRBD2,-,CASSWQGATSGSTDTQYF,TGCGCCAGCAGCTGGCAGGGGGCGACTAGCGGGAGCACAGATACGCAGTATTTT
TRBJ2-7,TRBV5-8,-,-,CASSLAGTPYEQYF,TGTGCCAGCAGCTTGGCCGGTACCCCCTACGAGCAGTACTTC
TRBJ2-7,TRBV5-4,-,-,CASSLAGSSYEQYF,TGTGCCAGCAGCTTGGCGGGGTCCAGCTACGAGCAGTACTTC
TRBJ2-7,TRBV9,-,-,CASSPGAEGAFYEQYF,TGTGCCAGCAGCCCGGGGGCGGAGGGAGCTTTTTACGAGCAGTACTTC
TRBJ2-1,TRBV4-1,TRBD2,-,CASSQERLAGYNEQFF,TGCGCCAGCAGCCAAGAGCGGCTAGCGGGATATAATGAGCAGTTCTTC
TRBJ2-5,TRBV5-1,TRBD2,-,CASSFGTSGRAGETQYF,TGCGCCAGCAGCTTTGGGACTAGCGGGAGGGCTGGAGAGACCCAGTACTTC
TRBJ1-4,TRBV5-4,-,-,CASSFSTTNEKLFF,TGTGCCAGCAGCTTTAGCACAACTAATGAAAAACTGTTTTTT
TRBJ1-4,TRBV2,TRBD1,-,CASRPDRGEKLFF,TGTGCCAGCAGGCCCGACAGGGGGGAAAAACTGTTTTTT
TRBJ2-5,TRBV2,TRBD1,-,CASSRTGITETQYF,TGTGCCAGCAGCCGGACAGGGATCACGGAGACCCAGTACTTC
TRBJ2-7,TRBV5-6,TRBD1,few,CASILAGQAQDEQYF,TGTGCCAGCATCCTGGCGGGACAGGCCCAGGACGAGCAGTACTTC
TRBJ2-7,TRBV6-5,TRBD2,-,CASSYLFSGSYEQYF,TGTGCCAGCAGCTACCTCTTTAGCGGGAGCTACGAGCAGTACTTC
TRBJ2-1,TRBV5-4,-,-,CASSLDKIGYEQFF,TGTGCCAGCAGCTTAGACAAAATTGGATATGAGCAGTTCTTC
TRBJ2-7,TRBV6-1,TRBD2,-,CASSEGLAGSYEQYF,TGTGCCAGCAGTGAAGGACTAGCGGGATCCTACGAGCAGTACTTC
TRBJ2-7,TRBV5-5,TRBD1,-,CASSLQGDGYEQYF,TGTGCCAGCAGCTTACAGGGGGATGGCTACGAGCAGTACTTC
TRBJ2-1,TRBV14,-,-,CASSQDQMAGPSSYNEQFF,TGTGCCAGCAGCCAGGATCAGATGGCAGGCCCCAGCTCCTACAATGAGCAGTTCTTC
TRBJ1-2,TRBV15,-,-,CATSRDNRVKAYGYTF,TGTGCCACCAGCAGGGACAACAGGGTAAAGGCTTATGGCTACACCTTC
TRBJ2-7,TRBV27,TRBD2,few,CASSPGLAGGPYEQYF,TGTGCCAGCAGCCCGGGACTAGCGGGAGGGCCCTACGAGCAGTACTTC
TRBJ1-4,TRBV29-1,-,-,CSVDLGTREKLFF,TGCAGCGTTGATCTGGGGACTCGGGAAAAACTGTTTTTT
TRBJ2-5,TRBV6-1,-,once,CASSTRGTGETQYF,TGTGCCAGCAGCACCAGGGGGACTGGGGAGACCCAGTACTTC
TRBJ1-1,TRBV10-3,TRBD1,few,CAISSGTANTEAFF,TGTGCCATCAGTTCCGGGACAGCCAACACTGAAGCTTTCTTT
TRBJ1-2,TRBV15,-,-,CATREGLLHGYGYTF,TGTGCCACCAGGGAGGGACTTCTACATGGCTATGGCTACACCTTC
TRBJ1-2,TRBV5-1,TRBD1,-,CASSSGQGLYGYTF,TGCGCCAGCAGCTCGGGACAGGGGCTCTATGGCTACACCTTC
TRBJ2-2,TRBV9,-,-,CASSDSFGLTGELFF,TGTGCCAGCAGCGATAGTTTTGGGTTAACCGGGGAGCTGTTTTTT
TRBJ2-3,TRBV7-2,TRBD2,once,CASRTGLAGAVGADTQYF,TGTGCCAGCAGGACGGGACTAGCGGGAGCGGTTGGGGCAGATACGCAGTATTTT
TRBJ1-4,TRBV27,-,-,CASSLSTGTEKLFF,TGTGCCAGCAGTTTATCGACAGGAACTGAAAAACTGTTTTTT
TRBJ2-7,TRBV28,TRBD2,-,CASSSQTSGSSYEQYF,TGTGCCAGCAGTTCCCAAACTAGCGGGAGCTCCTACGAGCAGTACTTC
TRBJ2-1,TRBV9,TRBD2,-,CASSVLSSGKYNEQFF,TGTGCCAGCAGCGTTCTCTCTAGCGGAAAGTACAATGAGCAGTTCTTC
TRBJ2-3,TRBV5-6,TRBD2,-,CASSLFGAGGADTQYF,TGTGCCAGCAGCTTGTTTGGAGCGGGAGGGGCAGATACGCAGTATTTT
TRBJ2-7,TRBV11-3,TRBD1,-,CASSPYRGAYEQYF,TGTGCCAGCAGCCCCTACAGGGGAGCCTACGAGCAGTACTTC
TRBJ1-4,TRBV6-1,TRBD1,-,CASTTGGREKLFF,TGTGCCAGCACGACAGGGGGAAGGGAAAAACTGTTTTTT
TRBJ1-5,TRBV28,-,-,CASSRRGPNQPQHF,TGTGCCAGCAGTAGGCGGGGACCTAATCAGCCCCAGCATTTT
TRBJ1-2,TRBV14,-,-,CASSQGPGHNYGYTF,TGTGCCAGCAGCCAGGGACCGGGACATAACTATGGCTACACCTTC
TRBJ2-7,TRBV5-4,TRBD2,-,CASSRAGAGGSYEQYF,TGTGCCAGCAGCCGGGCGGGCGCGGGGGGCTCCTACGAGCAGTACTTC
TRBJ2-1,TRBV18,TRBD2,-,CASSPLAGDDNEQFF,TGTGCCAGCTCCCCTCTAGCGGGAGACGACAATGAGCAGTTCTTC
TRBJ2-5,TRBV28,TRBD1,-,CASSFVLVTGDNKWTQYF,TGTGCCAGCAGTTTTGTCTTGGTGACAGGGGACAATAAGTGGACCCAGTACTTC
TRBJ1-5,TRBV27,TRBD1,-,CASSLKQGASNQPQHF,TGTGCCAGCAGTTTAAAACAGGGGGCGAGCAATCAGCCCCAGCATTTT
TRBJ2-7,TRBV7-2,-,-,CASSLGDYEQYF,TGTGCCAGCAGCTTAGGGGATTACGAGCAGTACTTC
TRBJ1-1,TRBV5-4,TRBD1,-,CASSDTGGGGTEAFF,TGTGCCAGCAGCGATACAGGGGGCGGAGGCACTGAAGCTTTCTTT
TRBJ2-6,TRBV28,-,-,CASSLGGPWASVPVSYSGANVLTF,TGTGCCAGCAGTTTAGGGGGACCCTGGGCTAGCGTACCAGTATCCTACTCTGGGGCCAACGTCCTGACTTTC
TRBJ2-3,TRBV15,-,-,CATSRAGFNTQYF,TGTGCCACCAGCAGAGCTGGGTTTAATACGCAGTATTTT
TRBJ2-3,TRBV9,-,-,CASSPRQAGITDTQYF,TGTGCCAGCAGCCCACGCCAGGCTGGGATCACAGATACGCAGTATTTT
TRBJ1-5,TRBV10-2,TRBD1,-,CASSESLGGAQPQHF,TGCGCCAGCAGTGAGTCGTTAGGGGGCGCGCAGCCCCAGCATTTT
TRBJ2-7,TRBV29-1,-,once,CSVEVPEGGVYEQYF,TGCAGCGTTGAAGTCCCAGAGGGGGGTGTATACGAGCAGTACTTC
TRBJ2-7,TRBV5-5,-,-,CASSFPDREQYF,TGTGCCAGCAGCTTCCCCGACAGGGAGCAGTACTTC
TRBJ2-7,TRBV28,-,-,CASSSPTLGGYEQYF,TGTGCCAGCAGTTCCCCGACGCTGGGCGGCTACGAGCAGTACTTC
TRBJ2-7,TRBV19,-,-,CASSIRQNSYEQYF,TGTGCCAGTAGTATACGACAGAATAGCTACGAGCAGTACTTC
TRBJ2-7,TRBV28,-,-,CASTTSNYEQYF,TGTGCCAGCACCACCTCAAACTACGAGCAGTACTTC
TRBJ1-3,TRBV7-8,-,many,CASSWEGGSGNTIYF,TGTGCCAGCAGCTGGGAAGGGGGTTCCGGAAACACCATATATTTT
TRBJ2-5,TRBV4-3,-,-,CASNHTGTRGGSTQYF,TGCGCCAGCAACCACACCGGGACAAGGGGGGGCAGCACCCAGTACTTC